Below, 2 T cell receptor beta chains from the same sample are listed, as sequenced in a study of CD4+ T cells in melanoma (dated by TCRdb to 2021 to 2024). The library came from the immunoSEQ multiplex PCR assay. Imported from immuneACCESS, the table was reduced by TCRdb to in-frame sequences with V and J called. These copies leave out some clones; in studies compared against another copy, an unresolved V gene accounts for under half, and the cause of the remainder is not known. The table for this sample lists some 21,000 clones; about 80% of them were counted only once. About 3.5% of the sample goes to the ten largest clones. Sequencing was performed on cells from a culture (not recorded whether cultured in vitro). All receptors come from a human donor with melanoma.

This rearrangement joins TRBV28 to TRBJ1-4, with D unresolved. The CDR3 runs to 11 residues. Germline CDR1 MDHEN, CDR2 SYDVKM. Trimming shortened V by 2 bases and J by 15 bases, and 10 bases separated the two germline ends. The DNA of the CDR3 is TGTGCCAGCAGTTTAAGGGAGGAATTGTTTTTT. As protein: CASSLREELFF.

The chain couples TRBV5-1 to TRBJ2-5, with 7 bases aligning to TRBD1. Germline loops: CDR1 SGHRS, CDR2 YFSETQ. The CDR3 length is 14 residues. Germline trimming cut 2 bases from V and 5 bases from J; bases unmatched to any gene: 6. CDR3 nucleotide sequence: TGCGCCAGCAGCTTTGCCGGACAGGCGGAGACCCAGTACTTC. Translated, it gives CASSFAGQAETQYF. Complete variable domain (other parts from reference TRBV5-1 and TRBJ2-5): KAGVTQTPRYLIKTRGQQVTLSCSPISGHRSVSWYQQTPGQGLQFLFEYFSETQRNKGNFPGRFSGRQFSNSRSEMNVSTLELGDSALYLCASSFAGQAETQYFGPGTRLLVL.